The 10 T cell receptor beta chains reported below all come from one sample, sequenced in a study of regulatory T cells in long-lasting Graves disease. Time point noted: newly diagnosed GD, antithyroid drugs for less than 3 months. Extracted RNA from PBMCs served as the source of the TCR library. Researchers made TCR beta libraries by using iRepertoire HTBI primers and running Arm-PCR on CDR3 regions. Using its own MiXCR run on the multiplex PCR reads, TCRdb lists one record per CDR3 protein. This table has 560,000 or so distinct CDR3 sequences, around 16% appearing once. These sequences were also reported in another study, on T cells in Graves' hyperthyroidism and ophthalmopathy.

The sample consisted of peripheral blood mononuclear cells (PBMCs), taken at new diagnosis, from a patient treated with antithyroid drugs. Receptor source: a man between 18 and 35 years old with Graves disease.

This clonotype was counted between two and nine times. A read error may be the cause here, since a much bigger clone is one base away. The CDR3 region is CANSLVAGSTDTQYF. In DNA form, the CDR3 reads TGTGCCAACAGCTTAGTAGCGGGTAGCACAGATACGCAGTATTTT. V usage is TRBV13 and J usage is TRBJ2-3; 7 positions match TRBD2. The germline gives CDR1 PRHDT, CDR2 FYEKMQ (reference sequence). This CDR3 has 15 amino acids.

V is TRBV29-1 and J is TRBJ2-5, with TRBD1 matching over 7 bases. CDR1 and CDR2 from the germline V gene are SQVTM and ANQGSEA. This CDR3 region has 14 residues. V was clipped by 5 bases and J by 2 bases; unmatched bases: 8. Written as DNA, the CDR3 is TGCAGCGTTCTTTTCGACAGGGAGCAAGAGACCCAGTACTTC. Encoded protein: CSVLFDREQETQYF.

The sample holds a few counts of this clonotype. The chain employs TRBV20-1 and TRBJ1-2; maybe TRBD1 (6 bases). V lost 3 bases, J lost 4 bases, and 12 bases lay in between. CDR1 and CDR2 (germline): DFQATT, SNEGSKA (reference sequence). The CDR3 spans 13 residues. DNA of the CDR3: TGCAGTGCTAGTTCAAGGGACACCTATGGCTACACCTTC. Translation gives CSASSRDTYGYTF.

The chain uses TRBV12-3 or TRBV12-4 and TRBJ1-5, with D possibly matching TRBD1 (6 bases). The CDR3 loop spans 13 amino acids. V was shortened by 5 bases and J by 7 bases, with 12 bases between the two germline ends. CDR3 nucleotides: TGTGCCAGCAGTAGGGGGATAGGGCAGCCCCAGCATTTT. It yields the protein CASSRGIGQPQHF.

This clonotype was counted many times. This chain joins TRBV19 and TRBJ2-2; the D is unclear. The germline V and J ends were trimmed by 0 bases and 3 bases, with 8 bases remaining between them. This CDR3 has 15 residues. Germline V lookup: CDR1 LNHDA, CDR2 SQIVND (reference sequence). CDR3 sequence: CASSIDPPYTGELFF. In DNA form, the CDR3 reads TGTGCCAGTAGTATAGATCCGCCTTACACCGGGGAGCTGTTTTTT. Supplemented by reference TRBV19 and TRBJ2-2, the full variable domain reads DGGITQSPKYLFRKEGQNVTLSCEQNLNHDAMYWYRQDPGQGLRLIYYSQIVNDFQKGDIAEGYSVSREKKESFPLTVTSAQKNPTAFYLCASSIDPPYTGELFFGEGSRLTVL.

Details on this clonotype: A much larger clone is a single base away; this may be a read error. This sequence joins TRBV11-2 and TRBJ2-1, with 8 positions matching TRBD2. Germline CDR1 SGHAT, CDR2 FQNNGV. This CDR3 region has 16 residues. This chain's CDR3 is CASNLEGSGNYNEQFF. CDR3 coding DNA: TGTGCCAGCAACTTAGAAGGTAGCGGGAACTACAATGAGCAGTTCTTC.

The table lists this clonotype with many counts. The gene calls are TRBV28 and TRBJ2-7, with 9 bases aligning to TRBD1. The CDR3 runs 15 residues. Looked up from germline, CDR1 is MDHEN and CDR2 is SYDVKM. V dropped 6 bases and J dropped 3; count of bases not matched to a gene: 9. CDR3 in amino acids: CASRPAGQGFYEQYF. CDR3 in DNA: TGTGCCAGCAGACCCGCGGGACAGGGTTTCTACGAGCAGTACTTC.

This clonotype was detected many times. This chain connects TRBV30 to TRBJ2-6; D is unresolved. This CDR3 is built from 12 residues. Trimming cost V 4 bases and J 1 base, with 2 bases left between them. CDR1 is GTSNPN and CDR2 is SVGIG in the germline V gene (reference sequence). The CDR3 sequence is CAWTSGANVLTF. The CDR3 coding sequence is TGTGCCTGGACTTCTGGGGCCAACGTCCTGACTTTC. The whole variable domain, filled in from reference TRBV30 and TRBJ2-6, reads SQTIHQWPATLVQPVGSPLSLECTVEGTSNPNLYWYRQAAGRGLQLLFYSVGIGQISSEVPQNLSASRPQDRQFILSSKKLLLSDSGFYLCAWTSGANVLTFGAGSRLTVL.

The sample holds many counts of this clonotype. J is TRBJ2-1 and V is TRBV7-8; possibly TRBD2 for D (6 bases). Germline V CDR1 and CDR2: SGHVS, FQNEAQ. V was shortened by 4 bases and J by 7 bases, with 11 bases between the two germline ends. This CDR3 has 13 amino acids. The CDR3 loop reads CASSYGTPNEQFF. The CDR3 DNA sequence: TGTGCCAGCAGCTACGGGACTCCGAATGAGCAGTTCTTC.

V is TRBV9 and J is TRBJ1-2; maybe TRBD1 (5 bases). The ends were cut back, 4 bases at V and 11 bases at J, with 21 bases in the middle. The CDR3 loop spans 14 amino acids. From germline, CDR1 is SGDLS and CDR2 YYNGEE. The chain's CDR3 is CASSLRGTPFEYTF. In nucleotides, the CDR3 is TGTGCCAGCAGCTTACGGGGGACCCCGTTCGAGTACACCTTC.